The 23 T cell receptor beta chains below all came from one sample that was sequenced in a study of blood T cell repertoires in COVID-19. Sequencing was performed with immunoSEQ multiplex PCR; in TCRdb, only in-frame clones are kept and a portion is missing. Of 250,000 to 300,000 clones listed, about 88% are singletons. Sequenced material: peripheral blood. The receptors derive from a man aged 18-30 years with active or convalescent COVID-19.

This chain joins TRBV9 and TRBJ2-1; possibly TRBD2 for D (6 bases). The CDR3 has 14 amino acids. Trimming removed 4 bases at V and 5 bases at J, with 13 bases between. Germline assignment: CDR1 SGDLS and CDR2 YYNGEE. CDR3 loop: CASSTTGTHNEQFF. The CDR3 nucleotides are TGTGCCAGCAGCACGACCGGGACTCACAATGAGCAGTTCTTC.

The rearrangement uses TRBV6-5 and TRBJ2-5; TRBD1 matches 7 bases. With V trimmed by 6 bases and J by 5 bases, 6 bases remained unmatched. From germline, CDR1 is MNHEY and CDR2 SVGAGI. There are 13 residues in the CDR3. CDR3 sequence (DNA): TGTGCCAGCAGGGGACAGCCCACGGAGACCCAGTACTTC. Residues: CASRGQPTETQYF.

This rearrangement joins TRBV11-1 to TRBJ2-2; D is uncertain. The V and J ends lost 5 bases and 5 bases respectively, with 12 bases between them. CDR3 length: 14 residues. CDR1 SGHAT and CDR2 FQDESV come from the germline V gene (reference sequence). The CDR3 spells CASSAHSVTGELFF. CDR3 bases: TGTGCCAGCAGCGCTCATTCGGTTACCGGGGAGCTGTTTTTT.

The chain couples TRBV28 to TRBJ2-3, with 10 bases lining up with TRBD2. This CDR3 is 15 amino acids long. The germline CDR1 and CDR2 sequences are MDHEN and SYDVKM. V shed 8 bases, J shed 5 bases, and the junction held 10 bases outside the gene matches. CDR3 sequence (DNA): TGTGCCAGCTATGGCTTTGGGACTAGCGAAGATACGCAGTATTTT. It specifies CASYGFGTSEDTQYF.

This chain uses TRBV5-1 with TRBJ2-5; D is uncertain. The CDR3 covers 12 residues. CDR1 is SGHRS and CDR2 is YFSETQ in the germline V gene. Trimming shortened V by 0 bases and J by 5 bases, and 5 bases separated the two germline ends. The DNA for the CDR3 is TGCGCCAGCAGCTTGGAGGAGGAGACCCAGTACTTC. Protein product: CASSLEEETQYF.

About this clone: The same CDR3 can be traced to other DNA sequences in this sample. The gene calls are TRBV5-1 and TRBJ1-2; a weak D match, TRBD1 (5 bases). The length of the CDR3 is 13 residues. Looked up from germline, CDR1 is SGHRS and CDR2 is YFSETQ. The germline V and J ends were trimmed by 0 bases and 7 bases, with 10 bases remaining between them. This chain's CDR3 is CASSLGQGGGYTF. CDR3 nucleotide sequence: TGCGCCAGCAGCTTGGGTCAGGGTGGTGGCTACACCTTC.

V and J are TRBV14 and TRBJ1-2; a possible D gene is TRBD1 (6 bases). There are 13 residues in the CDR3. The germline V gene encodes CDR1 SGHDN and CDR2 FVKESK. The V end lost 4 bases, the J end lost 1 base, and 7 bases lay between the germline ends. CDR3 protein: CASSRTVNYGYTF. DNA for the CDR3: TGTGCCAGCAGCCGGACAGTTAACTATGGCTACACCTTC.

The chain is built from TRBV28 and TRBJ2-3, with D possibly matching TRBD1 (6 bases). Germline-derived CDR1 and CDR2 are MDHEN and SYDVKM. This CDR3 comprises 13 residues. V lost 2 bases, J lost 5 bases, and 8 bases lay in between. For the CDR3, the DNA is TGTGCCAGCAGTTTAGGGGGCGAAGATACGCAGTATTTT. As protein: CASSLGGEDTQYF.

This clone was counted once. The chain joins TRBV12-3 or TRBV12-4 to TRBJ1-4, with TRBD1 identical over 9 bases. This CDR3 comprises 13 residues. Losses at the gene ends were 6 bases for V and 11 bases for J; bases not matched to a gene: 7. Written as DNA, the CDR3 is TGTGCCAGCAGGCCTCCGGGACAGGGTAAACTGTTTTTT. Protein product: CASRPPGQGKLFF.

CDR3 amino acids: CASSADSGSFAEKLFF. As DNA, the CDR3 is TGTGCCAGCAGCGCAGACTCGGGATCCTTTGCAGAAAAACTGTTTTTT. This chain links TRBV11-3 with TRBJ1-4; D remains unclear. V was trimmed by 5 bases and J by 8 bases, leaving 21 bases between them. This CDR3 is 16 amino acids long. Germline V lookup: CDR1 SGHNT, CDR2 YENEEA.

The chain carries TRBV12-3 or TRBV12-4 and TRBJ2-2; D is ambiguous. V was trimmed by 3 bases and J by 9 bases, leaving 8 bases between them. The CDR3 is made up of 12 amino acids. The CDR3 protein is CASSFERRELFF. In nucleotides, the CDR3 is TGTGCCAGCAGTTTCGAGAGGAGGGAGCTGTTTTTT.

This chain connects TRBV6-5 to TRBJ1-2; 7 bases line up with TRBD1. Germline CDR1 is MNHEY and CDR2 is SVGAGI. V lost 2 bases to trimming and J lost 0 bases; unmatched junction nucleotides: 0. This CDR3 has 14 residues. The CDR3 sequence: CASSYDRANYGYTF. For the CDR3, the DNA is TGTGCCAGCAGTTACGACAGGGCTAACTATGGCTACACCTTC.

The chain joins TRBV7-2 to TRBJ2-1; D is unresolved. Germline CDR1 is SGHTA and CDR2 is FQGNSA. This CDR3 is built from 12 residues. V was trimmed by 2 bases and J by 10 bases, leaving 9 bases between them. This CDR3 reads CASSLQTIEQFF. The CDR3 region has the DNA TGTGCCAGCAGCTTACAGACAATAGAGCAGTTCTTC. Together with reference TRBV7-2 and TRBJ2-1, the CDR3 gives the full variable domain: GAGVSQSPSNKVTEKGKDVELRCDPISGHTALYWYRQSLGQGLEFLIYFQGNSAPDKSGLPSDRFSAERTGGSVSTLTIQRTQQEDSAVYLCASSLQTIEQFFGPGTRLTVL.

The CDR3 DNA reads as TGCAGTGTACCTAGAAAAAACGAGCAGTACTTC. Translating gives CSVPRKNEQYF. This sequence joins TRBV20-1 and TRBJ2-7; D is uncertain. From germline, CDR1 is DFQATT and CDR2 SNEGSKA (reference sequence). The CDR3 loop spans 11 amino acids. V lost 7 bases, J lost 5 bases, and 12 bases lay in between.

The rearrangement uses TRBV9 and TRBJ2-3, with TRBD1 as a possible D gene (6 bases). The germline V and J ends were trimmed by 3 bases and 5 bases, with 16 bases remaining between them. CDR3 length equals 15 residues. Germline V CDR1 and CDR2: SGDLS, YYNGEE. CDR3 protein: CASSAAGAPLDTQYF. In DNA form, the CDR3 reads TGTGCCAGCAGCGCGGCAGGGGCCCCCTTAGATACGCAGTATTTT.

The chain employs TRBV6-4 and TRBJ2-5; 9 nucleotides line up with TRBD1. The CDR3 loop spans 16 amino acids. The V segment lost 7 bases and the J segment 5 bases; nucleotides outside the gene matches: 14. CDR1 and CDR2 (germline): MRHNA, SNTAGT. The CDR3 protein is CASTLTGGGVEETQYF. DNA of the CDR3: TGTGCCAGCACTCTAACAGGGGGCGGTGTGGAGGAGACCCAGTACTTC.

The chain has TRBV5-4 and TRBJ1-1; 7 bases line up with TRBD1. CDR1 and CDR2 (germline): SGHNT, YYREEE (reference sequence). This CDR3 contains 14 residues. With V trimmed by 0 bases and J by 1 base, 0 bases remained unmatched. The CDR3 coding sequence is TGTGCCAGCAGCTTGGACAGGGGGAACACTGAAGCTTTCTTT. The encoded protein is CASSLDRGNTEAFF.

This chain joins TRBV7-8 and TRBJ2-7; no definite D call. CDR3 length equals 12 residues. Germline assignment: CDR1 SGHVS and CDR2 FQNEAQ. Trimming pared 7 bases from V and 2 bases from J, leaving 9 bases between. This CDR3 is CASTIWPYEQYF. Written as DNA, the CDR3 is TGTGCCAGCACCATTTGGCCCTACGAGCAGTACTTC.

The CDR3 spells CASSPRGLAGRNEQFF. The CDR3 nucleotides are TGTGCCAGCAGCCCCAGGGGACTAGCGGGTAGGAATGAGCAGTTCTTC. The rearrangement joins TRBV13 to TRBJ2-1; TRBD2 matches at 12 bases. The CDR3 loop spans 16 amino acids. With V trimmed by 5 bases and J by 7 bases, 9 bases remained unmatched. Germline CDR1 reads PRHDT; CDR2 reads FYEKMQ (reference sequence).

V and J are TRBV6-2 or TRBV6-3 and TRBJ2-7; TRBD2 matches 12 bases. After removal of 4 bases from V and 4 bases from J, the junction contained 2 bases not matched to a gene. This CDR3 has 14 residues. Per the germline V gene, CDR1 is MNHEY and CDR2 is SVGEGT. The CDR3 region is CASSSTSGRYEQYF. The CDR3 coding sequence is TGTGCCAGCAGTTCGACTAGCGGGAGATACGAGCAGTACTTC.

V is TRBV5-1 and J is TRBJ1-4; 7 nucleotides align to TRBD1. CDR3 length: 14 amino acids. J lost 3 bases, V lost 5 bases, and 4 bases had no gene match. Germline-derived CDR1 and CDR2 are SGHRS and YFSETQ. The CDR3 DNA reads TGCGCCAGCAGATGGACAGGTGCTAATGAAAAACTGTTTTTT. Its protein is CASRWTGANEKLFF.

This sequence joins TRBV24-1 and TRBJ2-7; TRBD1 might be the D (5 bases). The CDR3 is made up of 12 amino acids. With 9 bases removed from V and 2 bases from J, the gap between germline ends came to 10 bases. Germline CDR1 KGHDR, CDR2 SFDVKD. Written as DNA, the CDR3 is TGTGCCACCGCCCAGGGTCCCTACGAGCAGTACTTC. Translating gives CATAQGPYEQYF.

The chain is built from TRBV5-1 and TRBJ2-1, with TRBD1 as a possible D gene (5 bases). CDR3 length equals 14 residues. Trimming stripped 0 bases from V and 4 bases from J, with 8 bases between. The germline gives CDR1 SGHRS, CDR2 YFSETQ. The CDR3 here is CASSLATDYNEQFF. The CDR3 DNA sequence: TGCGCCAGCAGCTTGGCGACAGATTACAATGAGCAGTTCTTC. Full variable domain (outside the CDR3, taken from reference TRBV5-1 and TRBJ2-1): KAGVTQTPRYLIKTRGQQVTLSCSPISGHRSVSWYQQTPGQGLQFLFEYFSETQRNKGNFPGRFSGRQFSNSRSEMNVSTLELGDSALYLCASSLATDYNEQFFGPGTRLTVL.